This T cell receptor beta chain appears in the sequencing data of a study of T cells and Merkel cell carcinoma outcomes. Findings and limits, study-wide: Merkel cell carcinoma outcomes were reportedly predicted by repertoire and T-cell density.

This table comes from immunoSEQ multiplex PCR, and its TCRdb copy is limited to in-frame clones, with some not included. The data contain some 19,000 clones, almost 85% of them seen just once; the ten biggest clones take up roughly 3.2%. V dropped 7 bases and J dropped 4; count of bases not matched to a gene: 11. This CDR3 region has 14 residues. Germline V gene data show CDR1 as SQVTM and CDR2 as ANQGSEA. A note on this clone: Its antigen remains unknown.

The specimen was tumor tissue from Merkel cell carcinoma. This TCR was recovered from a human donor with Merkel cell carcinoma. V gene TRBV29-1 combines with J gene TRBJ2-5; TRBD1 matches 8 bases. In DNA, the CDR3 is TGCAGCGCGACAGGACAGGGCGGTACAGAGACCCAGTACTTC. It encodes CSATGQGGTETQYF.